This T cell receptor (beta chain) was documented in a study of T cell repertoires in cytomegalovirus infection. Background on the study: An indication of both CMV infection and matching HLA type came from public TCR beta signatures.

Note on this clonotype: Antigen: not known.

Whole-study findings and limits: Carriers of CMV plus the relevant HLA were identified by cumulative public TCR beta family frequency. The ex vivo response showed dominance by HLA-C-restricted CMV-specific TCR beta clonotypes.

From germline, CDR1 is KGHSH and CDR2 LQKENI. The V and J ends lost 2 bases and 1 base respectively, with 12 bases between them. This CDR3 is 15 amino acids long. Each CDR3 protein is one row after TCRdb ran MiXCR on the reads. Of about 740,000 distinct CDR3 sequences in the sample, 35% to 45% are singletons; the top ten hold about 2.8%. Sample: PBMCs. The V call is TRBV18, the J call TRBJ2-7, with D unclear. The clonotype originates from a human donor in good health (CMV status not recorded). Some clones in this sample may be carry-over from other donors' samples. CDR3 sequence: CASSPSPRSSYEQYF. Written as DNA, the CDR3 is TGTGCCAGCTCACCAAGTCCACGGTCGTCCTACGAGCAGTACTTC.